This T cell receptor (beta chain) was profiled in a study of T cells after yellow fever vaccination. TCRdb re-called the 5' RACE reads with MiXCR, one entry per CDR3 protein. Among about 250,000 distinct CDR3 sequences listed, more than 3.5% were seen once. Sequencing used PBMCs, obtained 15 days after the yellow fever booster vaccination. The receptor's source is a man younger than 30 who received the YFV17D yellow fever vaccine.

The CDR3 nucleotides read TGTGCCAGCAGTTACTCGTTCGGGTTCTATGGCTACACCTTC. It encodes CASSYSFGFYGYTF. This chain joins TRBV6-2 or TRBV6-3 and TRBJ1-2, with D uncertain. Germline V gives CDR1 MNHEY, CDR2 SVGEGT. V gave up 0 bases and J gave up 4 bases, with 9 bases separating them. The CDR3 has 14 amino acids.